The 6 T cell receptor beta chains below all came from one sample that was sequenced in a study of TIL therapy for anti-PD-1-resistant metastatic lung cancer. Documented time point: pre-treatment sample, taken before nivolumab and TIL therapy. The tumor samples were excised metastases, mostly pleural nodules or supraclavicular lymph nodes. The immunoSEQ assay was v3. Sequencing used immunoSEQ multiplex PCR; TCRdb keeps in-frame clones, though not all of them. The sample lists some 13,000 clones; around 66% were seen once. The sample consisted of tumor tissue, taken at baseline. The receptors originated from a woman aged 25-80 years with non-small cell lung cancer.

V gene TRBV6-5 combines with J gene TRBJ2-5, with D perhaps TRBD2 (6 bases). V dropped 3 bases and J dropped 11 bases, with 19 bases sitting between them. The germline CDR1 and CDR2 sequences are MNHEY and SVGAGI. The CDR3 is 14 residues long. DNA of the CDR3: TGTGCCAGCAGTTATGCGTCTGCCGATCGGGAGCAGTACTTC. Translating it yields CASSYASADREQYF.

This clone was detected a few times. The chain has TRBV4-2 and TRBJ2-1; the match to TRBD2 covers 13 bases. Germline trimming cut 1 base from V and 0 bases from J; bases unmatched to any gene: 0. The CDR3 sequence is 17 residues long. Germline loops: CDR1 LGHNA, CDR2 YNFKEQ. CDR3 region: CASSQGLAGGSYNEQFF. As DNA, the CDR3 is TGTGCCAGCAGCCAAGGACTAGCGGGGGGCTCCTACAATGAGCAGTTCTTC.

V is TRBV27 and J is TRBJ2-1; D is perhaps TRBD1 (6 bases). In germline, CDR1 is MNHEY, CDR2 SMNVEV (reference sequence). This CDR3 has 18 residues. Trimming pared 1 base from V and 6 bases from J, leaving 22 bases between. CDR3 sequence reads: CASSLFSPGTLTLNEQFF. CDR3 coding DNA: TGTGCCAGCAGTTTATTCTCTCCCGGGACACTCACTCTCAATGAGCAGTTCTTC.

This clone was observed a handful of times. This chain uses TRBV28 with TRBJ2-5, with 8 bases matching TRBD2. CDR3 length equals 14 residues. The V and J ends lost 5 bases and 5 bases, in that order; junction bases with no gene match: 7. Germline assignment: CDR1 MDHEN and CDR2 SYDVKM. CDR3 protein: CASSPGLVAETQYF. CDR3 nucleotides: TGTGCCAGCAGTCCGGGACTAGTTGCGGAGACCCAGTACTTC.

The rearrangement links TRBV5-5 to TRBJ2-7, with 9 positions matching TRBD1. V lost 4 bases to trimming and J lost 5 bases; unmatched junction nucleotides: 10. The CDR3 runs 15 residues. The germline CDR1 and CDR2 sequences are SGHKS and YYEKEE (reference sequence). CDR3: CASSPQTGGLNEQYF. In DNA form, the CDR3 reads TGTGCCAGCAGCCCCCAGACAGGGGGTCTGAACGAGCAGTACTTC.

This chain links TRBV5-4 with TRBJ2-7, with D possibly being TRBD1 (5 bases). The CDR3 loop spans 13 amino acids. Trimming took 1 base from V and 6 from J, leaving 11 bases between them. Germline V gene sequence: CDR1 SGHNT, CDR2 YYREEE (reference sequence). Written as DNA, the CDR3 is TGTGCCAGCAGCTTGTACACAGGCCCCGAGCAGTACTTC. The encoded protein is CASSLYTGPEQYF.